This T cell receptor beta chain came from a study of blood T cells in healthy people across ages. Study at large: Per two T cells, about one barcoded beta molecule was captured through template switching. Study-wide results and limits: Strongly correlated with naive T cell percentage was TCR beta diversity.

With respect to this clonotype: Its specificity is unknown.

Extractions gave at least 6 micrograms of total RNA per sample. A sample-barcoded 5' primer and a J-beta primer mix were used in a second PCR of about 6 to 11 cycles. With 12 random nucleotides, a template-switch adaptor tagged each individual cDNA molecule. TCRdb independently ran MiXCR on the 5' RACE reads; one entry per CDR3 protein. The sample shows roughly 2 million distinct CDR3 sequences, about 49% of them seen only once. CDR3 length: 13 amino acids. Germline V gene lookup returns CDR1 MNHNS and CDR2 SASEGT. The V end was cut by 7 bases, the J end by 1 base, with 10 bases between. This chain uses TRBV6-1 with TRBJ2-5; maybe TRBD1 (6 bases). The clonotype comes from a woman between 40 and 50 years old in good health. The sequenced material came from blood. The CDR3 DNA reads as TGTGCCAGCATTCGACAGGTCCAAGAGACCCAGTACTTC. It codes for CASIRQVQETQYF.